The 22 T cell receptor beta chains below all came from one sample that was sequenced in a study of control samples from healthy donors and cancer patients. Clones were sequenced by immunoSEQ multiplex PCR, and TCRdb holds only the in-frame ones, with some missing. Among 150,000 to 200,000 clones listed, roughly 91% were seen once. Sequenced: blood. The receptors were sampled from a woman in her twenties or thirties in good health.

This clone was detected once. This chain connects TRBV12-3 or TRBV12-4 to TRBJ2-7; D unresolved. This CDR3 spans 12 amino acids. Trimming pared 3 bases from V and 5 bases from J, leaving 8 bases between. The DNA of the CDR3 is TGTGCCAGCAGTTTTCTAGTCGACGAGCAGTACTTC. Translation gives CASSFLVDEQYF.

The rearrangement links TRBV6-5 to TRBJ2-7; TRBD2 agrees at 8 bases. Germline V gives CDR1 MNHEY, CDR2 SVGAGI. The CDR3 length is 15 residues. V trimming: 3 bases; J trimming: 0 bases; junction bases outside the gene matches: 4. CDR3 bases: TGTGCCAGCAGTTATCTAGCGGGCTTCTCCTACGAGCAGTACTTC. Amino acid sequence: CASSYLAGFSYEQYF.

The chain joins TRBV2 to TRBJ1-1; weak D call: TRBD1 (5 bases). V lost 4 bases and J lost 3, with 9 bases in between. CDR1 and CDR2 from the germline V gene are SNHLY and FYNNEI. The CDR3 extends over 13 amino acids. CDR3 sequence: CASSVETDTEAFF. The DNA for the CDR3 is TGTGCCAGCAGTGTTGAGACAGACACTGAAGCTTTCTTT. Supplemented by reference TRBV2 and TRBJ1-1, the full variable domain reads EPEVTQTPSHQVTQMGQEVILRCVPISNHLYFYWYRQILGQKVEFLVSFYNNEISEKSEIFDDQFSVERPDGSNFTLKIRSTKLEDSAMYFCASSVETDTEAFFGQGTRLTVV.

V and J are TRBV5-1 and TRBJ2-5, with 7 bases identical to TRBD2. CDR1 and CDR2 from the germline V gene are SGHRS and YFSETQ. The CDR3 sequence is 15 residues long. With 2 bases clipped from V and 2 bases from J, the junction kept 6 bases outside the gene matches. The CDR3 nucleotides are TGCGCCAGCAGCTTCGCTAGCGGAACTCAAGAGACCCAGTACTTC. This translates into CASSFASGTQETQYF.

V usage is TRBV7-9 and J usage is TRBJ1-3; D unresolved. Trimming took off 5 bases at V and 1 base at J, with 12 bases between the two ends. This CDR3 region has 15 residues. Looked up from germline, CDR1 is SEHNR and CDR2 is FQNEAQ (reference sequence). The CDR3 sequence: CASSPKGLSGNTIYF. CDR3 sequence (DNA): TGTGCCAGCAGCCCTAAGGGCTTATCTGGAAACACCATATATTTT.

The count of this clone is one. The rearrangement uses TRBV6-6 and TRBJ1-5; 10 bases line up with TRBD1. Germline V gene lookup returns CDR1 MNHNY and CDR2 SVGAGI (reference sequence). The CDR3 loop spans 16 amino acids. V shed 2 bases and J 4 bases; nucleotides not matched to a gene: 5. CDR3 protein: CASSYPGTGANQPQHF. Here the CDR3 DNA reads TGTGCCAGCAGTTACCCCGGGACAGGGGCAAATCAGCCCCAGCATTTT.

The genes are TRBV10-1 and TRBJ1-6, with D unclear. CDR1 and CDR2 from the germline V gene are WNHNN and SYGVQD (reference sequence). This CDR3 spans 14 amino acids. V gave up 4 bases and J gave up 4 bases, with 8 bases separating them. In DNA form, the CDR3 reads TGCGCCAGCAGTGCGACACCTTATAATTCACCCCTCCACTTT. It specifies CASSATPYNSPLHF.

The rearrangement joins TRBV10-3 to TRBJ2-3; 16 nucleotides agree with TRBD2. The length of the CDR3 is 16 residues. V was pared by 6 bases and J by 2 bases, with 2 bases of the junction left unmatched. Germline V gene lookup returns CDR1 ENHRY and CDR2 SYGVKD. CDR3 sequence: CAISGTSGRATDTQYF. CDR3 nucleotide sequence: TGTGCCATCAGCGGGACTAGCGGGAGGGCCACAGATACGCAGTATTTT.

The gene calls are TRBV19 and TRBJ1-2, with 8 bases lining up with TRBD1. The trim removed 3 bases at V and 8 bases at J, leaving 2 bases unmatched. Germline-derived CDR1 and CDR2 are LNHDA and SQIVND (reference sequence). The CDR3 length is 12 residues. In nucleotides, the CDR3 is TGTGCCAGTAGTATCGGACAGGGCGGCTACACCTTC. It specifies CASSIGQGGYTF.

This chain connects TRBV4-3 to TRBJ1-5; D perhaps matches TRBD1 (6 bases). Germline-derived CDR1 and CDR2 are LGHNA and YSLEER. The CDR3 extends over 14 amino acids. V shed 3 bases and J shed 6 bases, with 12 bases lying between them. The CDR3, as DNA: TGCGCCAGCAGCCACAGGGGCGGTAGTCAGCCCCAGCATTTT. Translation gives CASSHRGGSQPQHF.

This chain uses TRBV29-1 with TRBJ2-1, with 12 positions matching TRBD2. Losses at the gene ends were 6 bases for V and 3 bases for J; bases not matched to a gene: 3. Germline CDR1 reads SQVTM; CDR2 reads ANQGSEA. This CDR3 spans 14 amino acids. The CDR3 sequence: CSVQTSGGYNEQFF. Here the CDR3 DNA reads TGCAGCGTCCAGACTAGCGGGGGCTACAATGAGCAGTTCTTC.

The chain employs TRBV6-2 or TRBV6-3 and TRBJ1-1; possibly TRBD1 for D (5 bases). The length of the CDR3 is 14 residues. The germline V gene has CDR1 MNHEY and CDR2 SVGEGT. V was pared by 2 bases and J by 0 bases, with 7 bases between. The CDR3 sequence is CASSYAGMNTEAFF. The CDR3, as DNA: TGTGCCAGCAGTTACGCAGGGATGAACACTGAAGCTTTCTTT.

The chain is built from TRBV6-6 and TRBJ2-7, with 12 bases fitting TRBD2. CDR1 is MNHNY and CDR2 is SVGAGI in the germline V gene (reference sequence). The CDR3 is made up of 15 amino acids. V gave up 4 bases and J gave up 2 bases; unmatched junction bases: 3. The CDR3 DNA reads as TGTGCCAGCAGTTCTAGCGGGAGGGCCGCCTACGAGCAGTACTTC. It is translated as CASSSSGRAAYEQYF.

V gene TRBV25-1 combines with J gene TRBJ2-7, with TRBD1 as a possible D gene (5 bases). The V and J ends lost 5 bases and 0 bases respectively, with 14 bases between them. The CDR3 has 15 residues. Germline-derived CDR1 and CDR2 are MGHDK and SYGVNS. The CDR3 region is CASSRRQSYSYEQYF. DNA of the CDR3: TGTGCCAGCAGTAGGAGACAGTCCTACTCCTACGAGCAGTACTTC.

This rearrangement joins TRBV27 to TRBJ2-7; D remains ambiguous. The CDR3 has 14 amino acids. Trimming took 3 bases from V and 0 from J, leaving 9 bases between them. Germline lookup yields CDR1 MNHEY and CDR2 SMNVEV (reference sequence). The CDR3: CASSFGRSSYEQYF. CDR3 coding DNA: TGTGCCAGCAGTTTTGGGCGAAGCTCCTACGAGCAGTACTTC.

The chain joins TRBV5-1 to TRBJ2-7; 14 bases are a match to TRBD2. The J segment lost 5 bases and the V segment lost 7 bases, leaving 2 bases of the junction unmatched. Germline CDR1 reads SGHRS; CDR2 reads YFSETQ. The CDR3 covers 13 residues. CDR3 nucleotides: TGCGCCAGCGGACTAGCGGGAGGCGACGAGCAGTACTTC. Its protein is CASGLAGGDEQYF.

CDR3 DNA sequence: TGTGCCAGCAGGGGGGACAGGGTCTCTGGAAACACCATATATTTT. Its protein product is CASRGDRVSGNTIYF. The V gene is TRBV6-5, the J gene TRBJ1-3; 9 bases map to TRBD1. Germline lookup yields CDR1 MNHEY and CDR2 SVGAGI. With 6 bases clipped from V and 0 bases from J, the junction kept 3 bases outside the gene matches. The CDR3 spans 15 residues.

This chain connects TRBV6-5 to TRBJ2-7; tentative D call: TRBD1 (6 bases). With 10 bases removed from V and 0 bases from J, the gap between germline ends came to 10 bases. The CDR3 extends over 12 amino acids. Per germline, CDR1 MNHEY and CDR2 SVGAGI. The CDR3 DNA reads TGTGCCACTAGGACAGACTCCTACGAGCAGTACTTC. Translated: CATRTDSYEQYF.

The chain carries TRBV7-3 and TRBJ2-1; possible D gene TRBD2, 6 bases. This CDR3 contains 15 residues. The V gene lost 2 bases and the J gene lost 2 bases, with 10 bases spanning the gap. Per the germline V gene, CDR1 is SGHTA and CDR2 is FQGTGA. For the CDR3, the DNA is TGTGCCAGCAGCTTACCGGGAGAGGCCTACAATGAGCAGTTCTTC. Its translation: CASSLPGEAYNEQFF.

V and J are TRBV6-6 and TRBJ1-2; D might be TRBD1 (6 bases). The germline CDR1 and CDR2 sequences are MNHNY and SVGAGI (reference sequence). The CDR3 is 13 amino acids. Trimming shortened V by 2 bases and J by 3 bases, and 7 bases separated the two germline ends. CDR3 amino acids: CASSYGGHYGYTF. The CDR3 DNA sequence: TGTGCCAGCAGTTACGGGGGCCACTATGGCTACACCTTC.

The chain is built from TRBV19 and TRBJ2-1; D uncertain. Trimming cost V 4 bases and J 0 bases, with 10 bases left between them. The CDR3 consists of 15 residues. The germline gives CDR1 LNHDA, CDR2 SQIVND (reference sequence). The chain's CDR3 is CASSRASSSYNEQFF. CDR3 sequence (DNA): TGTGCCAGTAGTAGGGCTTCCAGCTCCTACAATGAGCAGTTCTTC.

The CDR3 nucleotides read TGTGCCAGCAGTGACAGGGATAATGAGCAGTTCTTC. It yields the protein CASSDRDNEQFF. This chain joins TRBV27 and TRBJ2-1, with 7 bases matching TRBD1. The CDR3 has 12 amino acids. Germline lookup yields CDR1 MNHEY and CDR2 SMNVEV (reference sequence). The junction had 2 bases not matched to a gene; V was cut back by 5 bases and J by 7 bases.